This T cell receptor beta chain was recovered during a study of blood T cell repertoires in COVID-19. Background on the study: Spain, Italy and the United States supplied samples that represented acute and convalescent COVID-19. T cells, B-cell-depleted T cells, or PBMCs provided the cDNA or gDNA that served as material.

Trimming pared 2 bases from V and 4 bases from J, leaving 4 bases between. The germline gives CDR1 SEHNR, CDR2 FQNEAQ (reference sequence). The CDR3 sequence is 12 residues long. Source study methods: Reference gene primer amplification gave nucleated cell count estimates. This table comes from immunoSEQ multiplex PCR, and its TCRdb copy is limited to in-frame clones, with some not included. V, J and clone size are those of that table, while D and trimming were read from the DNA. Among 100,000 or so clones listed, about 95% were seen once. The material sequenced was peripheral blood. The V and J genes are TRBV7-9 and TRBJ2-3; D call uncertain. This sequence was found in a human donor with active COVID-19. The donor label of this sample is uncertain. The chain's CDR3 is CASSLSSDTQYF. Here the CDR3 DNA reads TGTGCCAGCAGCTTATCATCAGATACGCAGTATTTT. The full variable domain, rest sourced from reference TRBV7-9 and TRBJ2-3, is DTGVSQNPRHKITKRGQNVTFRCDPISEHNRLYWYRQTLGQGPEFLTYFQNEAQLEKSRLLSDRFSAERPKGSFSTLEIQRTEQGDSAMYLCASSLSSDTQYFGPGTRLTVL.